This entry describes one TCR beta chain. The data stem from a study of cytomegalovirus exposure and HLA in healthy donors. The study ran its PCR with 60 Vbeta and 13 Jbeta primers. TCRdb keeps only in-frame clones here, not all; method: immunoSEQ multiplex PCR. The data contain approximately 110,000 clones, roughly three quarters of them seen just once; the ten biggest clones take up almost 3%. CDR1 SGHDT and CDR2 YYEEEE come from the germline V gene. The CDR3 totals 15 residues. After removal of 4 bases from V and 0 bases from J, the junction contained 6 bases not matched to a gene. This sequence originates from a woman between 18 and 30 years old in good health and CMV-seropositive. The genes are TRBV5-6 and TRBJ1-1; 7 positions match TRBD1. The sample consisted of PBMCs. CDR3 sequence (DNA): TGTGCCAGCAGCATGACAGGGCCAATGAACACTGAAGCTTTCTTT. It specifies CASSMTGPMNTEAFF.